This T cell receptor (beta chain) is drawn from a study of T cells in Graves' hyperthyroidism and ophthalmopathy. RNA transcripts provided the source from which TCR beta CDR3 regions were amplified. RT-PCR in the first round (using the HTBI primer set) targeted the TCR CDR3. One entry per CDR3 protein results from TCRdb running MiXCR on the multiplex PCR reads. The data contain about 360,000 distinct CDR3 sequences, under 15% of them singletons. There are many counts of this clonotype. CDR1 is MNHEY and CDR2 is SMNVEV in the germline V gene (reference sequence). J lost 6 bases, V lost 6 bases, and 10 bases had no gene match. This CDR3 contains 14 residues.

The specimen was blood. This TCR was sampled from a woman aged 18-29 years with Graves' hyperthyroidism. The V and J genes are TRBV27 and TRBJ2-5, with 7 positions matching TRBD2. In DNA, the CDR3 is TGTGCCAGCAGCCTAATCCGGGAGGACAAGACCCAGTACTTC. This codes for CASSLIREDKTQYF.